This T cell receptor (beta chain) was observed in a study of radiation and T cells in renal cell carcinoma. Overall study: Nephrectomy followed 15 Gy stereotactic body radiation by 4 weeks.

Germline lookup yields CDR1 SGHTA and CDR2 FQGTGA. The CDR3 has 13 residues. V lost 5 bases to trimming and J lost 3 bases, with 10 bases between them. Study-wide findings and caveats: Top tumor clonotypes rose in blood 2 weeks post-radiation, then contracted.

About this clone itself: Its antigen is not identified.

Time point in this sample: baseline pretreatment blood. Treatment of the sample: 15 Gy SBRT to primary tumor, nephrectomy 4 weeks later. Radiation-treated patients gave blood at baseline, week 2 and week 4. Profiling relied on immunoSEQ multiplex PCR, and the TCRdb table lists in-frame clones only, not all of them. The sample contains approximately 94,000 clones, over 65% of which appear only once. The chain uses TRBV7-3 and TRBJ2-5; D is perhaps TRBD2 (6 bases). The TCR was taken from a man aged 55 to 70 with renal cell carcinoma. The sequences come from blood, collected from a patient whose treatment included radiotherapy and nephrectomy. The CDR3 nucleotides read TGTGCCAGCAGCCCGACTAGGGAAGAGACCCAGTACTTC. Residues: CASSPTREETQYF.